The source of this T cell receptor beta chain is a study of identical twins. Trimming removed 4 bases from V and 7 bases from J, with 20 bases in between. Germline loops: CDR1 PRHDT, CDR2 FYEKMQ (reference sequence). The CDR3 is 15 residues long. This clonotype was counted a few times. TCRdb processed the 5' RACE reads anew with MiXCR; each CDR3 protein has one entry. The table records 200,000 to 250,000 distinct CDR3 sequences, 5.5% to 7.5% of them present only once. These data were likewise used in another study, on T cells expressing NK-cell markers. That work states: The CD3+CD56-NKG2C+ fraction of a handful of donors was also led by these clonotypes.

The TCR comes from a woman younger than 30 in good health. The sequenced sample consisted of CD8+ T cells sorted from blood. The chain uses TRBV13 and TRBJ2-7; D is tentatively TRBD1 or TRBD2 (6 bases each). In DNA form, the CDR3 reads TGTGCCAGCAGCTCTAGACTAGACAGGATGGGGGAGCAGTACTTC. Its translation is CASSSRLDRMGEQYF.